This TCR beta chain derives from a study of T-cell reconstitution after alpha-beta-depleted transplantation in children (TCRdb year 2016). Some background on the complete study: The study quantitatively tracked T-cell immune reconstitution after TCRalphabeta/CD19-depleted allogeneic hematopoietic cell transplantation in children using TCR repertoire profiling.

Interpreted using the paper, the treatment or condition label stands for: allogeneic hematopoietic cell transplantation with graft depleted of TCRalphabeta T cells and CD19 B cells. Transplant recipients were children who received TCRalphabeta/CD19-depleted allogeneic hematopoietic cell grafts. A word on this clonotype: Its recognized antigen is unknown. Per-nucleotide qualities are absent, and no much larger clonotype sits a single base away.

Library preparation used PCR. The run used an Illumina HiSeq 2500. Molecular barcoding was employed in the preparation of TCR libraries, with unique molecular identifiers being used to normalize TCRbeta repertoire quantification. TCRdb applied fastp at Q25 and MiXCR to the public reads, then kept only in-frame beta chains. For every CDR3 protein sequence, its rows merge into one entry that carries the most common genes and DNA. The sample contains hundreds of thousands of distinct CDR3 sequences, approximately 17% of them found a single time. Approximately 40% of the sample belongs to the ten largest clones. Study-wide findings and limitations: The high TCRbeta diversity at day 60 in some patients was ascribed to recipient T cells and intrathymic progenitors that had survived conditioning. The apparently early alphabetaT-cell count recovery about two months after transplant was reportedly dependent on only several hundred rapidly expanded clones derived from non-depleted graft cells. Over subsequent months, a decline in hyperexpanded clone frequencies was noted, and after one year, T-cell counts and TCRbeta diversity were mostly ascribed to newly produced T cells.

The V end loses 0 bases and the J end loses 10 bases, and a stretch of 12 bases separates them. The germline V gene supplies CDR1 LGHNA and CDR2 YSLEER. The CDR3, from cysteine to phenylalanine, totals 14 residues. This entry keeps only the CDR3 DNA: 42 bases, framed from base 1. Recombination linked TRBV4-3 to TRBJ1-4, with no reliable assignment of the D segment. This receptor was taken from a male patient aged 2 to 10 who had a stem cell transplant for acute lymphoblastic leukemia, so the T cells may come from the graft donor. Sequences were derived from PBMCs, mostly from graft donor cells, sampled 360 days after TCRalphabeta/CD19-depleted stem cell transplant. Here is the DNA: TGCGCCAGCAGCCAAGATAGGGATGGGCGAAAACTGTTTTTT. Its protein product is CASSQDRDGRKLFF.